The clone carrying this TCR beta chain was found a few times. This sample was included in a study of T cells after yellow fever vaccination. Trimming shortened V by 2 bases and J by 10 bases, and 15 bases separated the two germline ends. The CDR3 totals 14 residues. Via MiXCR, TCRdb re-called the 5' RACE reads, giving one row per CDR3 protein. The sample consists of hundreds of thousands of distinct CDR3 sequences, 9% to 15% of them appearing once. This clonotype originated in a man between 25 and 39 years old who received the YFV17D yellow fever vaccine. The sequencing here drew on PBMCs, taken on the day of the yellow fever booster vaccination. The rearrangement uses TRBV12-3 or TRBV12-4 and TRBJ2-1; D ambiguous. CDR3 in DNA: TGTGCCAGCAGTTTAATCGTTTCTCTCCCAGAGCAGTTCTTC. Translating it yields CASSLIVSLPEQFF.